Sequencing of this T cell receptor (beta chain) was carried out in a study of T-cell memory formation after mild COVID-19. Amplification by 5'RACE using constant-segment primers produced TCR alpha and TCR beta cDNA libraries that carried sample barcodes and UMIs. TCRdb fed the 5' RACE reads into MiXCR, producing one record per CDR3 protein. The repertoire holds about 470,000 distinct CDR3 sequences, with over 15% as singletons. J gave up 4 bases and V 0 bases, and 11 bases lay outside the gene matches. Germline V gene sequence: CDR1 SEHNR, CDR2 FQNEAQ (reference sequence). This CDR3 spans 18 amino acids. This clonotype has more than one count but fewer than ten.

This TCR was sampled from an adult woman who had mild COVID-19 (a few samples of this study predate the infection). Cell type and time point are not known. The sequenced sample consisted of PBMCs or a T cell subset sorted from them (not recorded which). The V call is TRBV7-9, the J call TRBJ2-3, with 9 nucleotides matching TRBD1. CDR3 nucleotides: TGTGCCAGCAGCTTAGCCCCCGGACAGGGGCAGGTCCCAGATACGCAGTATTTT. Amino acids: CASSLAPGQGQVPDTQYF. The full variable domain, in which reference TRBV7-9 and TRBJ2-3 provide the parts outside the CDR3, is DTGVSQNPRHKITKRGQNVTFRCDPISEHNRLYWYRQTLGQGPEFLTYFQNEAQLEKSRLLSDRFSAERPKGSFSTLEIQRTEQGDSAMYLCASSLAPGQGQVPDTQYFGPGTRLTVL.